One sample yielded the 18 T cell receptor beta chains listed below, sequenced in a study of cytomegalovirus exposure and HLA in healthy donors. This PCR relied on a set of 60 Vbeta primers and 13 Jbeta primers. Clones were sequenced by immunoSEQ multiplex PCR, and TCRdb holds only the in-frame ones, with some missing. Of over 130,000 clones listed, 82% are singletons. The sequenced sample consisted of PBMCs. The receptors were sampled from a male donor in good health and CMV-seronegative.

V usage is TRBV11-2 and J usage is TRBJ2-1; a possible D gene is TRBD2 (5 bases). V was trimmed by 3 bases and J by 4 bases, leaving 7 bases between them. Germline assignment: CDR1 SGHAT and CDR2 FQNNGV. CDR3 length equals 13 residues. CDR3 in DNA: TGTGCCAGCAGCTTGTGGGAGTACAATGAGCAGTTCTTC. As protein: CASSLWEYNEQFF. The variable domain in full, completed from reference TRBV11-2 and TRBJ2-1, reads EAGVAQSPRYKIIEKRQSVAFWCNPISGHATLYWYQQILGQGPKLLIQFQNNGVVDDSQLPKDRFSAERLKGVDSTLKIQPAKLEDSAVYLCASSLWEYNEQFFGPGTRLTVL.

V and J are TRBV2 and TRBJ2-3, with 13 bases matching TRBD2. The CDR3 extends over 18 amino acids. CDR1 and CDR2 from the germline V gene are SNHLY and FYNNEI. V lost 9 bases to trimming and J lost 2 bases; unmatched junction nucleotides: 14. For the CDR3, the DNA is TGTGCCAGTAGATCGACTAGCGGGAGGACCCCTTTCACAGATACGCAGTATTTT. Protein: CASRSTSGRTPFTDTQYF.

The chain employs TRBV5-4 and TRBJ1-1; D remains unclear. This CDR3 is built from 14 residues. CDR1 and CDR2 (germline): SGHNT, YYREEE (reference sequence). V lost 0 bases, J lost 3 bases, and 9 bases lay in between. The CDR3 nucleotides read TGTGCCAGCAGCTTGGAACAGAGCCACACTGAAGCTTTCTTT. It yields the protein CASSLEQSHTEAFF.

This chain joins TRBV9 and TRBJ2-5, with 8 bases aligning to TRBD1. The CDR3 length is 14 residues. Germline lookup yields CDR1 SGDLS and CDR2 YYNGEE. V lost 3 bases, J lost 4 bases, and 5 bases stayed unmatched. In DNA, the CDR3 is TGTGCCAGCAGCGCAAACAGGGGGTCAGAGACCCAGTACTTC. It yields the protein CASSANRGSETQYF.

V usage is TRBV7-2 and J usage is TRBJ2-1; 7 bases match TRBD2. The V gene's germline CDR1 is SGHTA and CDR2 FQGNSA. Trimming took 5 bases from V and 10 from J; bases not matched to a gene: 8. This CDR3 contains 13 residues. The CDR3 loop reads CASSRILAPEQFF. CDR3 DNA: TGTGCCAGCAGCCGGATACTAGCGCCAGAGCAGTTCTTC.

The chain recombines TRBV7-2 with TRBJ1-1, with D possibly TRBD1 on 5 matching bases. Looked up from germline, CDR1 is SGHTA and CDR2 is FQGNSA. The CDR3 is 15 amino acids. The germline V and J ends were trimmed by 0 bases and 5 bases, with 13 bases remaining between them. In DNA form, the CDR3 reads TGTGCCAGCAGCTTAGCCCCCGACGGGGGGACTGAAGCTTTCTTT. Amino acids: CASSLAPDGGTEAFF.

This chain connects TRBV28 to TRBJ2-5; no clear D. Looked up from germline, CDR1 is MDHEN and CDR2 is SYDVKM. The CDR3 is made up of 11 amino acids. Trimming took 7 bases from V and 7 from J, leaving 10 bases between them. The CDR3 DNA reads TGTGCCAGCATGATTCCGGGGACCCAGTACTTC. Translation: CASMIPGTQYF.

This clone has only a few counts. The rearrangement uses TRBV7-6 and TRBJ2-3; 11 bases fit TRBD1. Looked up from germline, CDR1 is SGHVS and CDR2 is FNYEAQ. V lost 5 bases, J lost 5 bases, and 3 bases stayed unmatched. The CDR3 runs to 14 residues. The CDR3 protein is CASSTGTGGDTQYF. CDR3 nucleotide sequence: TGTGCCAGCAGCACCGGGACAGGGGGAGATACGCAGTATTTT.

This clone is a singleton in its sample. The CDR3 DNA reads TGTGCCAGCAGTGAAGGCGGGAGGGCTTACGAGCAGTACTTC. Translation gives CASSEGGRAYEQYF. The rearrangement uses TRBV6-1 and TRBJ2-7; 9 positions match TRBD2. The germline gives CDR1 MNHNS, CDR2 SASEGT. CDR3 length: 14 amino acids. The V and J ends lost 1 base and 4 bases, in that order; junction bases with no gene match: 2.

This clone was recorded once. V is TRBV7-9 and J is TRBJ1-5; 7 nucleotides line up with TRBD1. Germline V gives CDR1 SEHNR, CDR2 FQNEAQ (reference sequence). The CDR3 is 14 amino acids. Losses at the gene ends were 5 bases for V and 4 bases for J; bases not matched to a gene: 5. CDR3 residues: CASSRGQLNQPQHF. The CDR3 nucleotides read TGTGCCAGCAGCCGGGGACAGCTTAATCAGCCCCAGCATTTT. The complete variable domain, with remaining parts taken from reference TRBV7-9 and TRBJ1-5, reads DTGVSQNPRHKITKRGQNVTFRCDPISEHNRLYWYRQTLGQGPEFLTYFQNEAQLEKSRLLSDRFSAERPKGSFSTLEIQRTEQGDSAMYLCASSRGQLNQPQHFGDGTRLSIL.

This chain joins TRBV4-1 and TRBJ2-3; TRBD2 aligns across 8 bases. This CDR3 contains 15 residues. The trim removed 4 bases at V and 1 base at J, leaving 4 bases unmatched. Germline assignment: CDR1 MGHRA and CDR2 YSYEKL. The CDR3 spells CASSRLSGGTDTQYF. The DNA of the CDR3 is TGCGCCAGCAGCCGGCTTAGCGGGGGCACAGATACGCAGTATTTT.

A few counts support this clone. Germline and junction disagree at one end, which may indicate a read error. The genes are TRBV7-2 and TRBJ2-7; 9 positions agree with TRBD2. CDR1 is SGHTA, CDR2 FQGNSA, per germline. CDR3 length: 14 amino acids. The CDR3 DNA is TGTGCCAGCAGTTTAGCGGGAGTGAACTACGAGCAGTACTTC. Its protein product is CASSLAGVNYEQYF.

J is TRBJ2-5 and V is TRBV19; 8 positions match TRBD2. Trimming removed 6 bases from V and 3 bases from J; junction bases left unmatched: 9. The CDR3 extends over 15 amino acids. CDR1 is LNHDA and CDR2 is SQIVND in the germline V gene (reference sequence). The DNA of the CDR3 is TGTGCCAGTAGCCTAGTAGCGGGATTAAAAGAGACCCAGTACTTC. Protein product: CASSLVAGLKETQYF.

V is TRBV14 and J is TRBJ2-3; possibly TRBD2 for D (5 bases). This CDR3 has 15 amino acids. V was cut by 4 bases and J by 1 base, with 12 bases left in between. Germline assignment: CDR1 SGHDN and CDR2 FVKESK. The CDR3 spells CASSRWRSGTDTQYF. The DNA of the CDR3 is TGTGCCAGCAGCCGATGGAGGTCGGGCACAGATACGCAGTATTTT.

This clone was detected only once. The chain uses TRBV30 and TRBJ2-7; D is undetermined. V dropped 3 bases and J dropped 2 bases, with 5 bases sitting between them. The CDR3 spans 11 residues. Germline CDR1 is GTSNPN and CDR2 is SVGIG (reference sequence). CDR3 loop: CAWSAPYEQYF. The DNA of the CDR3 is TGTGCCTGGAGCGCGCCCTACGAGCAGTACTTC.

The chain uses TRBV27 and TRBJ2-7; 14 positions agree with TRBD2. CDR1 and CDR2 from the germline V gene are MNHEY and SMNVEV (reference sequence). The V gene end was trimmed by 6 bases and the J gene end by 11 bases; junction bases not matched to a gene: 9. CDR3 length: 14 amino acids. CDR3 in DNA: TGTGCCAGCAGCTCAGGGACTAGCGGGAGAAAGGAGTACTTC. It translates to CASSSGTSGRKEYF.

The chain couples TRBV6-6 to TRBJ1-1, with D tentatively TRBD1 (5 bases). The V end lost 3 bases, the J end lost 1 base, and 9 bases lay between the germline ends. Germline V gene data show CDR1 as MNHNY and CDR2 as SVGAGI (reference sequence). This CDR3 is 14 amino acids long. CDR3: CASSYAGPNTEAFF. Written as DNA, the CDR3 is TGTGCCAGCAGTTATGCGGGACCGAACACTGAAGCTTTCTTT.

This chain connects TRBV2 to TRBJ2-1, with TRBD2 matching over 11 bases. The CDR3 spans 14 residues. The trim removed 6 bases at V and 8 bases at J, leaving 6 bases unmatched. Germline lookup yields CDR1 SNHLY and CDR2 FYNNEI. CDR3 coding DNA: TGTGCCAGCAGGGTAGCGGGAGGGAATTATGAGCAGTTCTTC. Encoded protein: CASRVAGGNYEQFF. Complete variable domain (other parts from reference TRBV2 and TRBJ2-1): EPEVTQTPSHQVTQMGQEVILRCVPISNHLYFYWYRQILGQKVEFLVSFYNNEISEKSEIFDDQFSVERPDGSNFTLKIRSTKLEDSAMYFCASRVAGGNYEQFFGPGTRLTVL.